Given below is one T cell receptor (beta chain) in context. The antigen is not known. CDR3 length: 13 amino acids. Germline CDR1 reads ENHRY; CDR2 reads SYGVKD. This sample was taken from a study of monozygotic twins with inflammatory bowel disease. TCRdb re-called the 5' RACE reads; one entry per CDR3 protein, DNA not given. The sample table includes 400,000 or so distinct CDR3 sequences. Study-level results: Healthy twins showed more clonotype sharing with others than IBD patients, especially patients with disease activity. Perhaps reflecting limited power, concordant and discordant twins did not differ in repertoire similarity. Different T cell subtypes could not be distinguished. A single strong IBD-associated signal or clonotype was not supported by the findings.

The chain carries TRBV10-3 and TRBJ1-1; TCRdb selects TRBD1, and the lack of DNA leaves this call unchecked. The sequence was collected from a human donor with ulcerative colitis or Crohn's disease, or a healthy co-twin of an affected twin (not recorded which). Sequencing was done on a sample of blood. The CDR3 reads CAIRGQGDYTAFF.